This T cell receptor (beta chain) was captured in a study of post-analysis software for immune sequencing data. About the study: The patients showed relapsing-remitting, secondary progressive and progressive-relapsing multiple sclerosis courses.

Findings and caveats of the study: Four to six TRBV segments were more frequent in patients than controls; TRBV5-6, TRBV5-1 and TRBV20-1 belonged to this group. F measure grouped same-batch samples tightly together. Relative to controls, patients with multiple sclerosis showed significantly lower normalized Chao1 diversity.

Note on this clonotype: Its target is unknown.

The CDR3 length is 18 residues. V trimming: 3 bases; J trimming: 0 bases; junction bases outside the gene matches: 12. Germline values: CDR1 SGHRS, CDR2 YFSETQ. Unique molecular identifiers tagged the TCR beta cDNA libraries. The yield from roughly 1 to 10 million T cells was roughly 500,000 cDNA molecules in total. TCRdb fed the PCR reads into MiXCR, producing one record per CDR3 protein. The table shows hundreds of thousands of distinct CDR3 sequences, with approximately 53% occurring only once. This chain uses TRBV5-1 with TRBJ1-1, with 9 bases identical to TRBD1. This receptor was identified in a girl aged 10-17 years with multiple sclerosis. The specimen sequenced was blood. The CDR3 bases are TGCGCCAGCAGCTACTTTACAGGGGGCGCTTTTGTGAACACTGAAGCTTTCTTT. This codes for CASSYFTGGAFVNTEAFF. Drawing the rest from reference TRBV5-1 and TRBJ1-1, the complete variable domain is KAGVTQTPRYLIKTRGQQVTLSCSPISGHRSVSWYQQTPGQGLQFLFEYFSETQRNKGNFPGRFSGRQFSNSRSEMNVSTLELGDSALYLCASSYFTGGAFVNTEAFFGQGTRLTVV.